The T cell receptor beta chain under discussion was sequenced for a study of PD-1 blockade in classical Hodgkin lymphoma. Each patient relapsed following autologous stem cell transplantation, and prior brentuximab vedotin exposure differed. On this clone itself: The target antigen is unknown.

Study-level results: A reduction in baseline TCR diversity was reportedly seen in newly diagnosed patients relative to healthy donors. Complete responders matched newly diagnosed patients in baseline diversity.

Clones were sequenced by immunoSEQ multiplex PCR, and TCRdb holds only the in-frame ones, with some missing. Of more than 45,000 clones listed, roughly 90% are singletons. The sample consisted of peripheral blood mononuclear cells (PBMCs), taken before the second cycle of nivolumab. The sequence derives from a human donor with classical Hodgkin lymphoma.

CDR3 nucleotides: TGTGCCAGCAGCTTGGGGGCGGAAAACATTCAGTACTTC. This translates into CASSLGAENIQYF. This rearrangement joins TRBV11-2 to TRBJ2-4; maybe TRBD1 (6 bases). The V end was cut by 3 bases, the J end by 5 bases, with 8 bases between. The CDR3 has 13 amino acids. The germline V gene encodes CDR1 SGHAT and CDR2 FQNNGV.